This T cell receptor beta chain was identified in a study of T-cell reconstitution after alpha-beta-depleted transplantation in children. V gave up 3 bases and J gave up 6 bases, with 10 bases separating them. The length of the CDR3 is 13 residues. The germline gives CDR1 KGHDR, CDR2 SFDVKD. Study-wide points: Two months or so post-transplant, alpha-beta T cells reportedly derived from several hundred expanded graft clones. T-cell counts and diversity were attributed mostly to newly produced T cells one year after transplant.

This clonotype has more than one count but fewer than ten. Its antigen is unidentified. The TCRbeta library was prepared with unique molecular identifiers. TCRdb independently ran MiXCR on the PCR reads; one entry per CDR3 protein. The table records a few hundred thousand distinct CDR3 sequences, roughly 30% of them present only once. The sequence was obtained from a boy younger than two with Wiskott-Aldrich syndrome, due to receive a stem cell transplant. The sequenced sample was PBMCs, obtained before TCRalphabeta/CD19-depleted stem cell transplant. The chain combines TRBV24-1 with TRBJ1-1, with D uncertain. Here the CDR3 reads CATSDSRSPEAFF. The CDR3 DNA reads as TGTGCCACCAGTGATAGCAGGTCCCCTGAAGCTTTCTTT.